The clone carrying this T cell receptor beta chain was seen at least ten times. The data derive from a study of neurological immune-mediated disorders. TCRdb used MiXCR to reprocess the 5' RACE reads, holding one entry per CDR3 protein. The table records under 75,000 distinct CDR3 sequences, roughly 3.5% of them present only once. The source is a woman aged 55-69 years with multiple sclerosis. The sequencing input was PBMCs.

The CDR3 protein is CASSLGDGDSHF. Written as DNA, the CDR3 is TGTGCCAGCAGCCTTGGGGACGGAGATTCTCACTTT. The rearrangement links TRBV7-9 to TRBJ1-6; possible D gene TRBD1, 5 bases. The germline gives CDR1 SEHNR, CDR2 FQNEAQ (reference sequence). The CDR3 contains 12 residues. V shed 5 bases and J shed 19 bases, with 18 bases lying between them. Full variable domain (missing parts from reference TRBV7-9 and TRBJ1-6): DTGVSQNPRHKITKRGQNVTFRCDPISEHNRLYWYRQTLGQGPEFLTYFQNEAQLEKSRLLSDRFSAERPKGSFSTLEIQRTEQGDSAMYLCASSLGDGDSHFGNGTRLTVT.